This T cell receptor (beta chain) was identified during a study of regulatory T cells in long-lasting Graves disease. Time point reported: newly diagnosed GD, antithyroid drugs for less than 3 months. Extracted PBMC RNA gave rise to the TCR library. Building the TCR beta libraries relied on iRepertoire HTBI primers, and CDR3 regions underwent Arm-PCR. Each CDR3 protein gets one entry after TCRdb re-called the multiplex PCR reads with MiXCR. Seen here are under 300,000 distinct CDR3 sequences, roughly a fifth observed once, and the top ten hold 11% to 15%. Germline V gene lookup returns CDR1 SGHTA and CDR2 FQGNSA. The CDR3 has 17 amino acids.

The origin of this receptor is a female donor with Graves disease. Specimen: peripheral blood mononuclear cells (PBMCs), collected at new diagnosis, from a patient treated with antithyroid drugs. The chain uses TRBV7-2 and TRBJ2-3, with 9 bases aligning to TRBD1. The tail of the sequence fits TRBJ2-5 better, so the J call may be wrong. The CDR3 DNA is TGTGCCAGCAGCTTAAAGGGGTCCACAGGGGGCGGGGAGACCCAGTACTTC. It is translated as CASSLKGSTGGGETQYF.